The clone carrying this T cell receptor beta chain has ten or more counts. Its antigen is still unknown. This entry comes from a study of early T cells in non-severe SARS-CoV-2 infection. Study-level background: Chains stayed unpaired after sequencing of bulk RNA from unsorted whole blood.

The ends lost 6 bases at V and 1 base at J; junction bases unmatched: 12. This CDR3 has 20 residues. Per germline, CDR1 LGHNA and CDR2 YNFKEQ. The study, taken as a whole, reports: The study's VDJdb matching favored anti-spike CD8 responses and missed private and CD4 specificities.

Attached unique molecular identifiers marked individual cDNA molecules. TCRdb recomputed calls from the 5' RACE reads with MiXCR, one row per CDR3 protein. The sample holds roughly 28,000 distinct CDR3 sequences, 4% to 5.5% seen once. This TCR was sampled from an adult who was a healthcare worker with PCR-confirmed SARS-CoV-2 infection or an uninfected control (not recorded which). The rearrangement joins TRBV4-2 to TRBJ2-1; 16 nucleotides agree with TRBD2. The specimen sequenced was whole blood. CDR3 sequence (DNA): TGTGCCAGCAGGCGGACCGGGACTAGCGGGAGGGCCGGTTCCTACAATGAGCAGTTCTTC. This translates into CASRRTGTSGRAGSYNEQFF.